This T cell receptor beta chain was captured by sequencing in a study of memory CD4+ T cells and cytomegalovirus serostatus. Turning to the study itself: This sample comes from healthy Belgian adults, several CMV seropositive, about 23 seronegative.

Single viable CD3+CD4+CD8-CD45RO+ cells were sorted as the memory CD4+ T cells. Serum IgG to CMV pp150, pp28, p38 and p52 defined serostatus. After thawing, CD4+ T cells were positively selected. This CDR3 contains 14 residues. Germline CDR1 and CDR2: SGHRS and YFSETQ. V lost 4 bases and J lost 8; bases outside the gene matches: 5. Assay used: immunoSEQ multiplex PCR; TCRdb lists only in-frame clones, some missing. This repertoire shows approximately 74,000 clones, around 76% found once; its top ten account for roughly 4.7%. Material: memory CD4+ T cells from blood. This receptor was obtained from an adult in good health and CMV-seropositive. This chain connects TRBV5-1 to TRBJ2-4; 11 nucleotides match TRBD1. DNA of the CDR3: TGCGCCAGCAGCGCCCGGGACAGGGGGGACATTCAGTACTTC. Amino acids: CASSARDRGDIQYF.